Here is one T cell receptor (beta chain) with its context. Methods used by the authors: For nucleated cells, counts were estimated from reference gene primer amplification. Profiling relied on immunoSEQ multiplex PCR, and the TCRdb table lists in-frame clones only, not all of them. That table furnishes V, J and clone size, whereas the DNA furnished D and trimming. The sample yields 110,000 to 150,000 clones, over 75% seen once. This specimen comes from a study of blood T cell repertoires in COVID-19. Study-level background: The cDNA or gDNA used as material had been derived from T cells, B-cell-depleted T cells, or PBMCs.

Germline loops: CDR1 LGHDT, CDR2 YNNKEL (reference sequence). The CDR3 contains 15 residues. The V segment lost 1 base and the J segment 2 bases; nucleotides outside the gene matches: 3. The sequence derives from a human donor in a cohort sampled during active COVID-19. The rearrangement links TRBV3-1 (or the pseudogene TRBV3-2) to TRBJ2-7; 9 bases line up with TRBD2. Sequencing was done on a sample of peripheral blood. CDR3 protein: CASSQGLAGTYEQYF. DNA of the CDR3: TGTGCCAGCAGCCAAGGGCTAGCGGGGACCTACGAGCAGTACTTC.